This TCR beta chain comes out of a study of blood T cell repertoires in COVID-19. Looking at the study overall: Samples taken during acute and convalescent COVID-19 were collected in the United States, Italy and Spain.

This clone occurred once. Measured with immunoSEQ multiplex PCR; TCRdb has only the in-frame clones, and not every one. This sample has about 210,000 clones, with 65% to 85% found just once. This sequence originates from a human donor in a cohort sampled during active COVID-19. The source material was peripheral blood.

CDR3 bases: TGTGCCAGCCGGAGGGCGCACTCCACAGATACGCAGTATTTT. Amino acids: CASRRAHSTDTQYF. The chain links TRBV6-5 to TRBJ2-3; D possibly corresponds to TRBD2 (6 bases). V was shortened by 8 bases and J by 2 bases, with 14 bases between the two germline ends. Germline V gene data show CDR1 as MNHEY and CDR2 as SVGAGI. The CDR3 runs to 14 residues.